This is a list of T cell receptor beta chains from one sample in a study of blood T cells in healthy people across ages. MiXCR, run by TCRdb on the 5' RACE reads, gives a single entry per CDR3 protein. Among more than 1 million distinct CDR3 sequences listed, 35% to 50% were seen once. The sequenced sample consisted of blood. These receptors were collected from a woman aged 55-70 years in good health. Both conserved end residues are part of each CDR3. A D gene is named only where the DNA matches it firmly. Expanded clones are given a class, and other clones once, few, many or no size at all.

j_call v_call clone_size d_call cdr3_nt cdr3_aa
TRBJ1-6 TRBV14 . . TGTGCCAGCAGCAAACCCGGACGGCTTGCACCCCTCCACTTT CASSKPGRLAPLHF
TRBJ2-2 TRBV6-2/TRBV6-3 . . TGTGCCAGCCTTTCCTCCGGGCCCGAGGAGCTGTTTTTT CASLSSGPEELFF
TRBJ2-7 TRBV2 few TRBD1 TGTGCCAGCGAGCGGGACAGGGGGCCGAGCTCCTACGAGCAGTACTTC CASERDRGPSSYEQYF
TRBJ1-5 TRBV10-2 . . TGCGCCAGCAGCACACTTAGCAATCAGCCCCAGCATTTT CASSTLSNQPQHF
TRBJ2-7 TRBV20-1 . . TGCAGTGCTAAATGGAGTACGAACAACGAGCAGTACTTC CSAKWSTNNEQYF
TRBJ2-3 TRBV20-1 once . TGCAGTGCTAGAGTAGGCCGGACACGAAGCACAGATACGCAGTATTTT CSARVGRTRSTDTQYF
TRBJ2-3 TRBV27 few . TGTGCCAGCAGTTTAAAGGTACAGCTCCGAGCAGATACGCAGTATTTT CASSLKVQLRADTQYF
TRBJ2-5 TRBV19 few . TGTGCCAGTAGTATTTTCGGGAACAAACAAGAGACCCAGTACTTC CASSIFGNKQETQYF
TRBJ2-4 TRBV12-3/TRBV12-4 . TRBD2 TGTGCCAGCAGTTTAGCGTTGGGCGGGAGAGAGTCGAGGGAGCAGTACTTC CASSLALGGRESREQYF
TRBJ2-5 TRBV20-1 . TRBD2 TGCAGTGCTAGAAGACATAGCGGGGGGGCGTACCAAGAGACCCAGTACTTC CSARRHSGGAYQETQYF
TRBJ2-1 TRBV7-3 . . TGTGCCAGCAGCGCGACCGGGACTGAAGTCGAGCAGTTCTTC CASSATGTEVEQFF
TRBJ1-1 TRBV6-6 few TRBD1 TGTGCCAGCAGTGCCGGGACAGGGCTTATGAACACTGAAGCTTTCTTT CASSAGTGLMNTEAFF
TRBJ2-5 TRBV7-8 few TRBD2 TGTGCCAGCAGCTTAGTGACTAGCGGGAGGCAAGAGACCCAGTACTTC CASSLVTSGRQETQYF
TRBJ2-2 TRBV10-2 . . TGCGCCAGCAGTGAGTCTGGACGGACGGATACGACCGGGGAGCTGTTTTTT CASSESGRTDTTGELFF
TRBJ2-3 TRBV20-1 . TRBD2 TGCAGTGCTAGATTGGGAAGCGGGACGAAACCAGATACGCAGTATTTT CSARLGSGTKPDTQYF
TRBJ2-5 TRBV6-6 many TRBD2 TGTGCCAGCAGTAGTCTAGCGGGAGAGACCCAGTACTTC CASSSLAGETQYF
TRBJ2-4 TRBV2 . . TGTGCCAGCAGTAAGCAGGCCTTAAATGGGGCCAAAAACATTCAGTACTTC CASSKQALNGAKNIQYF
TRBJ2-7 TRBV20-1 . . TGCAGTGCTAGAGAACCGGGACGGGGATTGAACGAGCAGTACTTC CSAREPGRGLNEQYF
TRBJ2-7 TRBV29-1 many . TGCAGCGTCGCCCAGTCTTCCTACGAGCAGTACTTC CSVAQSSYEQYF
TRBJ2-5 TRBV15 . TRBD2 TGTGCCACCAGCTCAAGGACTAGCGGCCAAGAGACCCAGTACTTC CATSSRTSGQETQYF
TRBJ2-5 TRBV10-3 . TRBD1 TGTGCCATCAGCCTACAGGGGTTGGAGGAGACCCAGTACTTC CAISLQGLEETQYF
TRBJ2-1 TRBV7-3 once . TGTGCCAGCAGCTTAAGAGGAGGGGGGGCTAGCGCGTACAATGAGCAGTTCTTC CASSLRGGGASAYNEQFF
TRBJ2-7 TRBV7-9 . . TGTGCCAGCAGTGCGTTCTCCTACGAGCAGTACTTC CASSAFSYEQYF
TRBJ2-6 TRBV21-1 . . TGTGCCAGCAGCGTGCAGAGCCCCTCTGGGGCCAACGTCCTGACTTTC CASSVQSPSGANVLTF
TRBJ2-1 TRBV20-1 few TRBD2 TGCAGTGCTAGAGAGCCCGGGACTAGTACCGATGAGCAGTTCTTC CSAREPGTSTDEQFF
TRBJ2-1 TRBV28 . TRBD1 TGTGCCAGCAACGGACAGGGCCCAAGCTCCTACAATGAGCAGTTCTTC CASNGQGPSSYNEQFF
TRBJ2-5 TRBV11-2 . . TGTGCCAGCAGCTTAGATGGCGGAGCGGTTTCCTACAATGAGCAGTACTTC CASSLDGGAVSYNEQYF
TRBJ2-3 TRBV21-1 once . TGTGCCAGCAGCAACCTGGCACCCTTAGTCACAGATACGCAGTATTTT CASSNLAPLVTDTQYF
TRBJ1-6 TRBV12-5 . . TGTGCTAGTGCCTTGCGGGGGTATAATTCACCCCTCCACTTT CASALRGYNSPLHF
TRBJ1-2 TRBV20-1 . . TGCAGTGCTAGTGGGTGCGGCTACACCTTC CSASGCGYTF
TRBJ1-6 TRBV27 . . TGTGCCAGCAGTCCCGGGAGGAATAATTCACCCCTCCACTTT CASSPGRNNSPLHF
TRBJ2-1 TRBV29-1 few TRBD2 TGCAGCGTTGGGGGACTAGCGGGAGTTAGCTACAATGAGCAGTTCTTC CSVGGLAGVSYNEQFF
TRBJ1-2 TRBV20-1 . . TGCAGTGCTAGAGATGGCGGGAAAAAGGTTGGTGGTGGCTACACCTTC CSARDGGKKVGGGYTF
TRBJ2-3 TRBV2 . . TGTGCCAGCAGCGGCAGGGAGGCCACAGATACGCAGTATTTT CASSGREATDTQYF
TRBJ2-7 TRBV20-1 . . TGCAGTGCTATGACCGCTTACGAGCAGTACTTC CSAMTAYEQYF
TRBJ2-3 TRBV25-1 few . TGTGCCAGCACCGACGAGGGCGGAGATACGCAGTATTTT CASTDEGGDTQYF
TRBJ2-2 TRBV2 . . TGTGCCAGCAGTGAATCCCAAGGACAGACGCTGCTTTACACCGGGGAGCTGTTTTTT CASSESQGQTLLYTGELFF
TRBJ2-5 TRBV11-2 . . TGTGCCAGCAGTAATACGGGCCGACTCGTAAATGAGCAGTACTTC CASSNTGRLVNEQYF
TRBJ1-6 TRBV13 . TRBD1 TGTGCCAGCAGCTTATCCGACAGGGGATATAATTCACCCCTCCACTTT CASSLSDRGYNSPLHF
TRBJ2-5 TRBV5-1 . . TGCGCCAGCAGCTTGGCCGGAGGGACTGCCCAAGAGACCCAGTACTTC CASSLAGGTAQETQYF
TRBJ2-7 TRBV15 few TRBD2 TGTGCCACCAAGAATACAGCGGGGCCGACCTACGAGCAGTACTTC CATKNTAGPTYEQYF
TRBJ1-5 TRBV7-2 few TRBD1 TGTGCCAGCAGCTTAAGGACAGGGATAAATCAGCCCCAGCATTTT CASSLRTGINQPQHF